This T cell receptor beta chain was recorded in a study of T cells in Graves' hyperthyroidism and ophthalmopathy. At the level of the study: Peripheral blood was secured at the point of initial diagnosis, before any treatment.

Clinical symptoms, serum thyroxine, TRAb, thyroid ultrasound and orbital computed tomography established diagnosis. There were TCR beta CDR3 regions amplified from RNA transcripts. HTBI primers were used for first-round RT-PCR of the TCR CDR3. TCRdb redid the calling of the multiplex PCR reads with MiXCR, one entry per CDR3 protein. The table has about 260,000 distinct CDR3 sequences, about 16% seen once. Trimming at V came to 6 bases and at J to 5 bases, leaving 12 bases not matched to a gene. This CDR3 has 16 residues. Germline CDR1 reads DFQATT; CDR2 reads SNEGSKA (reference sequence). This clonotype was detected ten times or more. Its antigen is as yet unknown. Study-level points and caveats: The blood repertoire included most of the expanded thyroid clonotypes above 0.001.

The chain links TRBV20-1 to TRBJ2-7; 14 nucleotides line up with TRBD2. Sequenced sample: blood. This TCR was sampled from a woman aged 18-29 years with Graves' ophthalmopathy. The CDR3 region has the DNA TGCAGTGCAGAGAAGGGACTAGCGGGAGTAGGCAACGAGCAGTACTTC. It translates to CSAEKGLAGVGNEQYF.